This is a list of T cell receptor beta chains from one sample in a study of OX40 agonist ivuxolimab in advanced cancers. The method was immunoSEQ multiplex PCR; TCRdb's version includes in-frame clones alone and lacks a portion of them. In the table there are around 67,000 clones, 88% of which are singletons. This material consisted of CD4+ or CD8+ T cells sorted from blood, taken in a trial of the OX40 agonist ivuxolimab. These receptor sequences come from an adult with an advanced solid tumor such as melanoma, head and neck, liver or kidney cancer. The CDR3 runs from the conserved cysteine through the conserved F or W. The order of the fields is J gene, V gene, clone size, D gene, CDR3 protein, CDR3 DNA. The D gene is left open where the match is weak. Rows may omit the clone size; those that give it use once, few, many or a size class.

TRBJ2-3 TRBV14 NA NA CASSRRDTQYF TGTGCCAGCAGCCGAAGAGATACGCAGTATTTT
TRBJ2-2 TRBV10-3 once TRBD1 CAISESGQPNTGELFF TGTGCCATCAGTGAGTCGGGACAGCCGAACACCGGGGAGCTGTTTTTT
TRBJ1-6 TRBV6-5 NA NA CASSSSRRDSPLHF TGTGCCAGCAGTTCGTCCCGAAGGGATTCACCCCTCCACTTT
TRBJ1-4 TRBV19 once NA CASRSRVGTRNEKLFF TGTGCCAGTAGATCCCGGGTGGGGACAAGAAATGAAAAACTGTTTTTT
TRBJ2-2 TRBV27 NA NA CASSLSGRGALSTGELFF TGTGCCAGCAGTTTATCGGGAAGAGGGGCACTAAGCACCGGGGAGCTGTTTTTT
TRBJ2-6 TRBV9 NA NA CASSVTNNVLTF TGTGCCAGCAGCGTAACTAACAACGTCCTGACTTTC
TRBJ2-2 TRBV28 once NA CASSLSTGTTGELFF TGTGCCAGCAGTTTATCCACCGGGACCACCGGGGAGCTGTTTTTT
TRBJ2-5 TRBV7-2 NA NA CASSLARETQYF TGTGCCAGCAGCTTAGCGCGGGAGACCCAGTACTTC
TRBJ1-4 TRBV6-5 NA NA CASSRGGSLNEKLFF TGTGCCAGCAGTAGGGGGGGGAGCCTTAATGAAAAACTGTTTTTT
TRBJ2-7 TRBV19 NA NA CASSSPTGPGSYEQYF TGTGCCAGTAGTTCCCCTACAGGGCCGGGTTCCTACGAGCAGTACTTC
TRBJ2-2 TRBV7-8 NA TRBD2 CASSYQAGRNTGELFF TGTGCCAGCAGCTACCAAGCGGGGAGAAACACCGGGGAGCTGTTTTTT
TRBJ2-7 TRBV5-1 NA NA CASSSEYEQYF TGCGCCAGCAGCTCGGAGTACGAGCAGTACTTC
TRBJ2-2 TRBV6-1 few TRBD1 CASVRTGVKTGELFF TGTGCCAGCGTTCGGACAGGGGTAAAGACCGGGGAGCTGTTTTTT
TRBJ1-6 TRBV11-3 medium-sized NA CASSLTNSPLHF TGTGCCAGCAGCTTAACTAATTCACCCCTCCACTTT
TRBJ2-1 TRBV5-1 NA NA CASSLMGERGNNEQFF TGCGCCAGCAGCTTGATGGGGGAGAGGGGTAACAATGAGCAGTTCTTC
TRBJ2-1 TRBV6-5 NA NA CASSSWGGSEQFF TGTGCCAGCAGTTCCTGGGGAGGTAGTGAGCAGTTCTTC
TRBJ2-3 TRBV27 once NA CASSFEVGLGAPRDTQYF TGTGCCAGCAGTTTTGAAGTTGGGCTTGGCGCCCCCCGAGATACGCAGTATTTT
TRBJ1-2 TRBV5-4 few TRBD1 CASSRTGGANGYTF TGTGCCAGCAGCCGGACAGGGGGCGCAAATGGCTACACCTTC
TRBJ2-3 TRBV10-3 NA NA CAIGAITDTQYF TGTGCCATCGGGGCAATCACAGATACGCAGTATTTT
TRBJ2-5 TRBV2 NA NA CASSYTGETQYF TGTGCCAGCAGTTATACAGGGGAGACCCAGTACTTC
TRBJ2-1 TRBV5-1 NA TRBD2 CASSLRSGSESEQFF TGCGCCAGCAGCTTAAGAAGCGGGAGCGAGAGTGAGCAGTTCTTC
TRBJ1-5 TRBV19 NA TRBD1 CAGGVPGQGSNQPQHF TGTGCCGGCGGGGTTCCGGGACAGGGGTCAAATCAGCCCCAGCATTTT
TRBJ2-3 TRBV14 NA NA CASSQWTGADTQYF TGTGCCAGCAGCCAATGGACCGGGGCAGATACGCAGTATTTT
TRBJ2-7 TRBV19 NA TRBD2 CASTRPGGYEQYF TGTGCCAGTACTCGCCCGGGGGGATACGAGCAGTACTTC
TRBJ2-1 TRBV11-2 NA TRBD2 CASSLPGLESLNEQFF TGTGCCAGCAGCTTACCGGGACTAGAGTCGTTGAATGAGCAGTTCTTC
TRBJ2-7 TRBV5-5 NA TRBD2 CASSPGGRGYEQYF TGTGCCAGCAGCCCGGGGGGACGGGGCTACGAGCAGTACTTC
TRBJ2-7 TRBV6-5 NA NA CASSWGRYEQYF TGTGCCAGCAGTTGGGGACGCTACGAGCAGTACTTC
TRBJ1-2 TRBV19 NA NA CASSITVANYGYTF TGTGCCAGTAGTATAACGGTAGCTAACTATGGCTACACCTTC
TRBJ2-3 TRBV7-9 once NA CASGQAETRRLTDTQYF TGTGCCAGCGGTCAGGCGGAGACTAGGAGACTCACAGATACGCAGTATTTT
TRBJ2-1 TRBV6-5 NA TRBD2 CASSFKRDSYNEQFF TGTGCCAGCAGTTTCAAGCGGGACTCCTACAATGAGCAGTTCTTC
TRBJ1-5 TRBV9 NA NA CASSVGAGRQPQHF TGTGCCAGCAGCGTAGGGGCAGGGCGTCAGCCCCAGCATTTT
TRBJ1-2 TRBV9 NA NA CASRANYGYTF TGTGCCAGCAGGGCTAACTATGGCTACACCTTC
TRBJ1-2 TRBV18 NA NA CASSPAVLRTGYGYTF TGTGCCAGCTCACCTGCGGTATTACGGACCGGGTATGGCTACACCTTC
TRBJ1-1 TRBV5-4 NA NA CASSLTGVDMNTEAFF TGTGCCAGCAGCCTTACAGGAGTAGACATGAACACTGAAGCTTTCTTT
TRBJ2-1 TRBV5-4 NA TRBD2 CASSAGGGVYNEQFF TGTGCCAGCAGCGCGGGCGGGGGGGTCTACAATGAGCAGTTCTTC
TRBJ1-1 TRBV28 NA NA CASSLSPLNTEAFF TGTGCCAGCAGTTTGTCACCCTTGAACACTGAAGCTTTCTTT
TRBJ2-3 TRBV7-7 NA NA CASSLGLAPTDTQYF TGTGCCAGCAGCTTAGGGCTAGCTCCGACAGATACGCAGTATTTT
TRBJ2-5 TRBV10-3 NA NA CAISESIWGGLETQYF TGTGCCATCAGTGAGTCGATCTGGGGGGGCCTAGAGACCCAGTACTTC
TRBJ2-3 TRBV18 NA NA CASSLLEDTDTQYF TGTGCCAGCTCCCTCCTGGAGGACACAGATACGCAGTATTTT
TRBJ2-5 TRBV7-2 NA NA CASSFQGAQETQYF TGTGCCAGCAGCTTCCAAGGGGCCCAAGAGACCCAGTACTTC
TRBJ1-5 TRBV5-1 NA NA CASSLVSGEAQPQHF TGCGCCAGCAGCTTGGTCTCAGGGGAGGCTCAGCCCCAGCATTTT
TRBJ2-7 TRBV27 NA TRBD2 CASSLYFYGTSGRLSYEQYF TGTGCCAGCAGTTTATATTTCTATGGGACTAGCGGGAGACTTTCCTACGAGCAGTACTTC
TRBJ2-2 TRBV7-8 NA NA CASSPVRGIGELFF TGTGCCAGCAGCCCCGTGAGGGGGATAGGGGAGCTGTTTTTT
TRBJ2-1 TRBV7-9 once NA CASSLGTESNEQFF TGTGCCAGCAGCTTAGGGACTGAAAGCAATGAGCAGTTCTTC
TRBJ1-5 TRBV30 NA NA CAWAGGSNQPQHF TGTGCCTGGGCTGGCGGGTCCAATCAGCCCCAGCATTTT
TRBJ1-1 TRBV7-9 NA NA CASSSGGRTEAFF TGTGCCAGCAGCTCCGGGGGCCGGACTGAAGCTTTCTTT
TRBJ2-3 TRBV7-2 NA NA CASSLLGGTQYF TGTGCCAGCAGCTTATTAGGCGGCACGCAGTATTTT
TRBJ2-7 TRBV7-9 NA NA CASSLADLDEQYF TGTGCCAGCAGCTTAGCGGATTTGGACGAGCAGTACTTC
TRBJ2-3 TRBV7-3 NA NA CASSPAGWADTQYF TGTGCCAGCAGTCCGGCGGGTTGGGCAGATACGCAGTATTTT
TRBJ2-7 TRBV10-1 NA TRBD2 CASSDPGLAGHYEQYF TGCGCCAGCAGTGACCCGGGACTAGCGGGGCACTACGAGCAGTACTTC